This TCR beta chain comes out of a study of low-dose radiotherapy and immunotherapy resistance in tumors. Study-wide background: Every two weeks, cyclophosphamide 200 mg/m2 was infused one day before radiation plus immunotherapy.

This clonotype was recorded at least ten times. Per germline, CDR1 MDHEN and CDR2 SYDVKM. The CDR3 loop spans 14 amino acids. V was pared by 4 bases and J by 1 base, with 8 bases between. Stated time point: before trial treatment. TRAV and TRBV primers primed cDNA for both TCRalpha and TCRbeta. The authors ran 15 to 25 PCR cycles to amplify TCRs with a constant-region primer and V-primer adapter. One entry per CDR3 protein results from TCRdb running MiXCR on the reads. The data show 64,000 or so distinct CDR3 sequences, with around a quarter seen just once and 5.5% to 8% held by the top ten. The sequence derives from a male donor with rectosigmoid adenocarcinoma. The sample was PBMCs, taken before treatment. The rearrangement joins TRBV28 to TRBJ1-3; D unresolved. The CDR3, as DNA: TGTGCCAGCAGTTGGGGTACGTCTGGAAACACCATATATTTT. Translated: CASSWGTSGNTIYF.